This record looks at one T cell receptor beta chain sequence and its context. The target antigen is unknown. This specimen comes from a study of shared clonotypes between healthy human individuals. Findings and caveats of the study: Richness estimates generally favored naive over memory subsets. Blood was the sole source, and tissue repertoires probably differ.

CDR1 is SNHLY and CDR2 is FYNNEI in the germline V gene. Deletions cut 6 bases from V and 1 base from J, with 12 bases between. The CDR3 runs 14 residues. An even split of each subset's genomic DNA across several immunoSEQ plates was performed. This table comes from immunoSEQ multiplex PCR, and its TCRdb copy is limited to in-frame clones, with some not included. This table holds roughly 1 million clones, approximately 68% found once. The split of CD4+ cells yielded CD45RA+ naive and CD45RA-negative memory subsets. What was sequenced was memory CD4+ T cells sorted from blood. The subset is: CD45RA-negative fraction. The rearrangement joins TRBV2 to TRBJ1-2, with no clear D. The clonotype originates from a man between 18 and 29 years old in good health. CDR3 bases: TGTGCCAGCAGGCAGACGTGGGTTAACTATGGCTACACCTTC. Protein product: CASRQTWVNYGYTF. Filled out from reference TRBV2 and TRBJ1-2, the complete variable domain reads EPEVTQTPSHQVTQMGQEVILRCVPISNHLYFYWYRQILGQKVEFLVSFYNNEISEKSEIFDDQFSVERPDGSNFTLKIRSTKLEDSAMYFCASRQTWVNYGYTFGSGTRLTVV.